The clone carrying this T cell receptor (beta chain) was counted ten times or more. Its antigen is not known. This entry is derived from a study of radiotherapy plus CTLA-4 blockade in lung cancer. Study at large: Patients showed objective responses in 15% to 20% of cases and disease control in under 35%.

Sequenced by immunoSEQ multiplex PCR; TCRdb stores in-frame clones only, minus some. The table has about 49,000 clones, 76% seen once. In chemo-refractory metastatic non-small-cell lung cancer, patients got ipilimumab CTLA-4 blockade together with focal radiation. Whole-study results and caveats: Interferon-beta and early blood T cell clone dynamics reportedly predicted response best. Researchers report tumor-derived TCR clones expanding in blood after radiotherapy plus ipilimumab.

Trimming took 3 bases from V and 4 from J; bases not matched to a gene: 6. The CDR3 is 15 residues long. Germline V lookup: CDR1 MGHRA, CDR2 YSYEKL. The sequencing used peripheral blood, collected from a patient treated with radiotherapy plus ipilimumab. The receptor was derived from a human donor with non-small cell lung cancer who had stable disease on radiotherapy plus ipilimumab. V is TRBV4-1 and J is TRBJ2-5, with 9 nucleotides matching TRBD1. CDR3 sequence reads: CASSQNRGRTETQYF. Written as DNA, the CDR3 is TGCGCCAGCAGCCAGAACAGGGGGCGCACAGAGACCCAGTACTTC.